What follows is one TCR beta chain and its context. The antigen it recognizes is unknown. Base qualities are not at hand, and no much larger clone is one base apart. From the cysteine up to the phenylalanine, the CDR3 has a length of 15 residues. CDR3 DNA only is kept here, 45 bases in frame from base 1. Unmatched junction bases come to 6, with V trimmed by 4 bases and J by 2 bases. Looking up the germline V gene yields CDR1 SGHDT and CDR2 YYEEEE. TCRbeta CDR3 regions were profiled with the immunoSEQ Assay using bias-controlled multiplex PCR amplification of genomic DNA. The source study handled its data this way. The absolute abundance of each unique TCRbeta CDR3 region was quantified after sequences were collapsed and filtered. Differential abundance was tested with a binomial (Fisher-equivalent) model and with a beta-binomial model adding time-dependent variance fitted from healthy donors. Any clone with fewer than 5 combined templates was excluded, and a clone was called differentially abundant if its Benjamini-Hochberg FDR was below 0.01. Beta-binomial variance was modeled as a function of total template count across the two samples using the form v = (b*log(k)+a)^2. TCRdb retrieved this table from immuneACCESS and kept in-frame rearrangements only. Not all clones are present; in checked studies, unresolved V genes account for under half, and no reason is known for the remainder. V and J calls and clone size come straight from that table; D and trimming were deduced from the DNA. A total of about 91,000 clones appear in this sample, approximately 88% of them only once. The ten top clones hold around 4.1% of the sample.

During the collection period, no immune events, such as infections, were documented for the healthy donors. Healthy-donor blood repertoires served as a training cohort to calibrate time-dependent variance in a beta-binomial model of T-cell clone differential abundance. There were roughly ten healthy donors in the training cohort, of whom 3 were female and 7 were male. The donors were between about 29 and 65 years old, with an average age of roughly 40 years. Obtained from a commercial supplier, whole blood was collected from each healthy donor at three time points set about 2 weeks apart. For immunosequencing, genomic DNA was extracted from whole blood that had not been sorted. The data originate from a study of identifying expanded T cells in peripheral blood (dated by TCRdb to 2018 to 2020). A note on the overall study: Separate aliquots of the same genomic DNA pool were sequenced to produce technical replicates, and four replicates were compared in pairs.

What the research found in general, with its limitations: It was expected by the authors that biological variance in healthy repertoires might increase further over much longer intervals, such as months to years. Between technical replicates the binomial model flagged approximately 1.2 differentially abundant clones, whereas over around 2 weeks the binomial model flagged about 15 and over about four weeks roughly 20. The beta-binomial model significantly reduced the number of clones called differentially abundant and the false-positive rate across all healthy-donor time intervals. Across all healthy donors, variance in clone template counts between two-week samples was found to increase significantly with total template count.

The specimen was blood. The sequence links TRBV5-6 to TRBJ1-2, with 9 bases matching TRBD1. The TCR was taken from a person aged 18 to 75 in good health. The bases are TGTGCCAGCAGCCAGCCTGGGACAGGGAACTATGGCTACACCTTC. It translates as CASSQPGTGNYGYTF.